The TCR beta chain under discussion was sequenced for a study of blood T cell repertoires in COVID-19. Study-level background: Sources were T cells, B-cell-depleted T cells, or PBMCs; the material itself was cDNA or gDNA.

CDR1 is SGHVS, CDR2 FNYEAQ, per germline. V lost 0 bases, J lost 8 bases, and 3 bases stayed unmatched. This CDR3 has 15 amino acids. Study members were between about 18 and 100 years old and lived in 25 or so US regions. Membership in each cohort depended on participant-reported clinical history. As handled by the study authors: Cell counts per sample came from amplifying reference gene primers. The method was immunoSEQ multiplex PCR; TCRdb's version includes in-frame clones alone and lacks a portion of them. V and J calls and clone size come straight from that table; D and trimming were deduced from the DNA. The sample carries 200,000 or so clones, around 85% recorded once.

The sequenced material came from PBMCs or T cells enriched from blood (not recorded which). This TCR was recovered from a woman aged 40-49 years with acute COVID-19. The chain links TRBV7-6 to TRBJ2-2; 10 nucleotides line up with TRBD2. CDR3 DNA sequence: TGTGCCAGCAGCTTAGCTCCTAGCGGGGGAGGGGAGCTGTTTTTT. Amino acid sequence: CASSLAPSGGGELFF. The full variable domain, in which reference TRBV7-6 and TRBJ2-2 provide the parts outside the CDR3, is GAGVSQSPRYKVTKRGQDVALRCDPISGHVSLYWYRQALGQGPEFLTYFNYEAQQDKSGLPNDRFSAERPEGSISTLTIQRTEQRDSAMYRCASSLAPSGGGELFFGEGSRLTVL.